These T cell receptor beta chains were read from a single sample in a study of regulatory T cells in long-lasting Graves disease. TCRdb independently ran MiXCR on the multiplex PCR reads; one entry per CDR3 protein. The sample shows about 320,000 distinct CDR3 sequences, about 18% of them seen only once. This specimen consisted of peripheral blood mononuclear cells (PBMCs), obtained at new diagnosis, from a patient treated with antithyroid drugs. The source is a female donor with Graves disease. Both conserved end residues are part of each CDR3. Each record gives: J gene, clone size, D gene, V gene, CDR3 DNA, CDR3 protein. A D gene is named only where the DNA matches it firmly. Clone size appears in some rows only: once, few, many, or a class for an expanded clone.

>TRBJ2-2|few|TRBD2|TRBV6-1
TGTGCCAGCAGTGCGGCGGTAGCGGGAGGGCCAATCGGGGAGCTGTTTTTT
CASSAAVAGGPIGELFF
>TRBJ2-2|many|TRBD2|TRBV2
TGTGCCTCAGCGGGACTAGCGGGCACCGGGGAGCTGTTTTTT
CASAGLAGTGELFF
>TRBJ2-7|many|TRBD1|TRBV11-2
TGTGCCAGCAGCCGTGGGACAGGGGAGATCTCCTACGAGCAGTACTTC
CASSRGTGEISYEQYF
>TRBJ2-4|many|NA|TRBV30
TGTGCCTGGAGCTTAAGCCTAAACATTCAGTACTTC
CAWSLSLNIQYF
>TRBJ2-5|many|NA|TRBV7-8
TGTGCCAGCAGCCAGCGCCTGTGGGGCGCCAGTAGGGGGGAGACCCAGTACTTC
CASSQRLWGASRGETQYF
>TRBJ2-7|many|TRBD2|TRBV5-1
TGTGCCAGCAGCTTGGTGGTCCTAGCGGGAGGGCCGGGGGAGCAGTACTTC
CASSLVVLAGGPGEQYF
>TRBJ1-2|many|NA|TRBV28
TGTGCCAGCAGCGGGGACCTGGCGGACTATGGCTACACCTTC
CASSGDLADYGYTF
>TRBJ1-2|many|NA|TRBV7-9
TGTGCCAGCAGCGGCAGCGGCAGCAGCTATGGCTACACCTTC
CASSGSGSSYGYTF
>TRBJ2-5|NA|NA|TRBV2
TGTGCCAGCAGCGAGCTGGACTACGAGGGACAAGAGACCCAGTACTTC
CASSELDYEGQETQYF
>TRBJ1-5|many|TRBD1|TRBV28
TGTGCCAGCATCCTGGACAGGGGGAATAGCAATCAGCCCCAGCATTTT
CASILDRGNSNQPQHF
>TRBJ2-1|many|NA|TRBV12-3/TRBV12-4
TGTGCCAGCAGTTTGAGACAGCCTTTGGGGGTTGGATTCACTGAGCAGTTCTTC
CASSLRQPLGVGFTEQFF
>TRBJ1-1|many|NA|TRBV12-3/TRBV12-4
TGTGCCAGCAGTTTATGGCCCGGGAGTTACACTGAAGCTTTCTTT
CASSLWPGSYTEAFF
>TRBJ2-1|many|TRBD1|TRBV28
TGTGCCAGCAGTTCCCCCGAACAGGGGAACCTCAATGAGCAGTTCTTC
CASSSPEQGNLNEQFF
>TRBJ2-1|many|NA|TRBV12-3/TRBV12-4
TGTGCCAGCAGTGACATACAGGGTGTAATGGACAATGAGCAGTTCTTC
CASSDIQGVMDNEQFF
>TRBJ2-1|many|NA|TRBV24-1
TGTGCCACCAGTGATGGGGGTTCCGAACAGCAGTTCTTC
CATSDGGSEQQFF
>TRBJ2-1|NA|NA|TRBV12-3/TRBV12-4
TGTGCCAGCAGTTTAGCCAGGACAGCCGATTACAATGAGCAGTTCTTC
CASSLARTADYNEQFF
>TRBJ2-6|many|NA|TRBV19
TGTGCCAGTAGTATTCCGTACACGGGGCGCGATGGGGCCAACGTCCTGACTTTC
CASSIPYTGRDGANVLTF
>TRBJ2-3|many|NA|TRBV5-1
TGCGCCAGCAGCTTGGAGGGTATAGCGGAATTGGGAGATACGCAGTATTTT
CASSLEGIAELGDTQYF
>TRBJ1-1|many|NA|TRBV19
TGTGCCAGTAGTATCTCTTCGGCAGATAACACTGAAGCTTTCTTT
CASSISSADNTEAFF
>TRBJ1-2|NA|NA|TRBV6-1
TGTGCCAGCCATCCCATTCCGGGGACTAATGGCTACACCTTC
CASHPIPGTNGYTF
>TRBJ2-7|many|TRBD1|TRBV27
TGTGCCAGCTTTGGGACAGGAGACTACGAGCAGTACTTC
CASFGTGDYEQYF
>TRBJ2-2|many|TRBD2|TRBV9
TGTGCCAGCAGCCCAGGGACTAGCGGGAGGTACACCGGGGAGCTGTTTTTT
CASSPGTSGRYTGELFF
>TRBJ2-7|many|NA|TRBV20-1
TGCAGTGCTAGTCCACGGGCAAGCTACGAGCAGTACTTC
CSASPRASYEQYF
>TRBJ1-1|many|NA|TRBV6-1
TGTGCCAGCGTTAGGGGAGGGGGGACTGAAGCTTTCTTT
CASVRGGGTEAFF
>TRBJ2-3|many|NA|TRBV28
TGTGCCAGCAGTTCCCTCCGCGCAGCCACAGATACGCAGTATTTT
CASSSLRAATDTQYF
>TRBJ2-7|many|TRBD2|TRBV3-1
TGTGCCAGCAGCCAAGTGTCGGGAGGCCCTCCCTACGAGCAGTACTTC
CASSQVSGGPPYEQYF
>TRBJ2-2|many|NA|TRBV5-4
TGTGCCAGCAGCTTGGGGCACCGGGAGCTGTTTTTT
CASSLGHRELFF
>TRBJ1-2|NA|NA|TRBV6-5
TGTGCCAGCAGTTACTCGAGTATTGGCTACACCTTC
CASSYSSIGYTF
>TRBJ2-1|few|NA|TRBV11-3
TGTGCCAGCAGCCAACCCGAAGGACGGTATGAGCAGTTCTTC
CASSQPEGRYEQFF
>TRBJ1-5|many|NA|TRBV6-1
TGTGCCAGCAGGAGGGTTATCGGCAATCAGCCCCAGCATTTT
CASRRVIGNQPQHF
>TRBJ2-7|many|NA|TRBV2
TGTGCCAGCAGTGCAGGGGGGATCTACGAGCAGTACTTC
CASSAGGIYEQYF
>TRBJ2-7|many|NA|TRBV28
TGTGCCAGCAGTTTAGGTGGGAGTGACGAGCAGTACTTC
CASSLGGSDEQYF
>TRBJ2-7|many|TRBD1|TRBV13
TGTGCCAGCAGCCGACAGGGGGTTGCCTACGAGCAGTACTTC
CASSRQGVAYEQYF
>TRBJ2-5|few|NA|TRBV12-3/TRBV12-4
TGTGCCAGCAGTTTATGGCTTGGCGGCCAGAGGGGAACCCAGTACTTC
CASSLWLGGQRGTQYF
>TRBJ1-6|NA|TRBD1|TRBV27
TGTGCCAGCAGACGACAGGGGGCGATAGGACCCCTCCACTTT
CASRRQGAIGPLHF
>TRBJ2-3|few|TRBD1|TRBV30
TGTGCCTGGAGTGCCGGACAGGTAGACTATTCCTCGAGCACAGATACGCAGTATTTT
CAWSAGQVDYSSSTDTQYF
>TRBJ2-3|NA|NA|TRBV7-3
TGTGCCAGCAGCCTCTACGGGGGGCACCGCTACTCAGATACGCAGTATTTT
CASSLYGGHRYSDTQYF
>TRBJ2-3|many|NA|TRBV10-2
TGCGCCAGCAGTGAGTGGGGACCTGAGGCGGATACGCAGTATTTT
CASSEWGPEADTQYF
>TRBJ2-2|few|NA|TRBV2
TGTGCCAGCAGTTTATCGCCCGGGAGTCCCGGGGAGCTGTTTTTT
CASSLSPGSPGELFF
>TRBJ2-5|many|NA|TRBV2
TGTGCCAGCGAAGTAGGGTACCAAGAGACCCAGTACTTC
CASEVGYQETQYF
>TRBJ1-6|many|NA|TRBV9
TGTGCCAGCAGCTCAGCGGCCGGCTCACCCCTCCACTTT
CASSSAAGSPLHF
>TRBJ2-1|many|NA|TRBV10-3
TGTGCCATCAGTGAAGGACAAAATGCCTTGGGTGAGCAGTTCTTC
CAISEGQNALGEQFF
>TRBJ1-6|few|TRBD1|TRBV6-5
TGTGCCAGCAGTTGGGACAGGGACTCACCCCTCCACTTT
CASSWDRDSPLHF
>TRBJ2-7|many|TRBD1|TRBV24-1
TGTGCCACCAGTGATCTAGGGGGCACCTACGAGCAGTACTTC
CATSDLGGTYEQYF
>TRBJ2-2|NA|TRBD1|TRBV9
TGTGCCAGCAGCTCACCACGCCGGGACAGGGTCACCGGGGAGCTGTTTTTT
CASSSPRRDRVTGELFF
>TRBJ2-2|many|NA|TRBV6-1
TGTGCCAGCCGCGATAGCGGACTCACCGGGGAGCTGTTTTTT
CASRDSGLTGELFF
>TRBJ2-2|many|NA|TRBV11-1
TGTGCCAGCAGCTTAATCGGGACCGGGGAGCTGTTTTTT
CASSLIGTGELFF